This is a list of T cell receptor beta chains from one sample in a study of blood T cell repertoires in COVID-19. Here immunoSEQ multiplex PCR was the method, and the copy in TCRdb shows in-frame clones only, minus some. This table holds 190,000 or so clones, around four fifths found once. Material for sequencing was PBMCs or T cells enriched from blood (not recorded which). The receptors originated from a man aged 35 to 55 who had recovered from COVID-19. Each CDR3 is given with its conserved first and last residue. The D gene is left open where the match is weak. Part of the rows lack a size; the others show once, few, many or a class for expanded clones.

J | D | size | V | CDR3 | DNA
TRBJ1-6 | . | . | TRBV5-4 | CASSLGGPDSPLHF | TGTGCCAGCAGCTTGGGGGGGCCTGATTCACCCCTCCACTTT
TRBJ2-5 | TRBD1 | . | TRBV9 | CASSPRQGAPRETQYF | TGTGCCAGCAGCCCCCGCCAGGGGGCGCCCAGGGAGACCCAGTACTTC
TRBJ1-5 | . | . | TRBV5-1 | CASSLWGPGVPNQPQHF | TGCGCCAGCAGCTTGTGGGGGCCAGGGGTCCCCAATCAGCCCCAGCATTTT
TRBJ2-2 | . | . | TRBV3-1/TRBV3-2 | CASSQSLLPNTGELFF | TGTGCCAGCAGCCAATCCCTACTACCGAACACCGGGGAGCTGTTTTTT
TRBJ2-3 | . | . | TRBV5-1 | CASSKTQITDTQYF | TGCGCCAGCAGCAAGACACAGATAACAGATACGCAGTATTTT
TRBJ1-5 | . | . | TRBV7-2 | CASSLSINQPQHF | TGTGCCAGCAGCTTATCCATCAATCAGCCCCAGCATTTT
TRBJ2-1 | TRBD1 | . | TRBV5-1 | CASSFGTGGVSEQFF | TGCGCCAGCAGCTTCGGGACAGGAGGGGTCAGTGAGCAGTTCTTC
TRBJ1-1 | . | once | TRBV9 | CASSVEGREVRNTEAFF | TGTGCCAGCAGCGTAGAGGGCAGGGAGGTACGGAACACTGAAGCTTTCTTT
TRBJ2-2 | TRBD2 | . | TRBV5-1 | CASSPGLAGVPGELFF | TGCGCCAGCAGCCCGGGACTAGCGGGAGTGCCGGGGGAGCTGTTTTTT
TRBJ1-5 | TRBD1 | . | TRBV27 | CASSLTGKTDQPQHF | TGTGCCAGCAGTTTGACAGGGAAGACGGATCAGCCCCAGCATTTT
TRBJ1-2 | TRBD1 | . | TRBV20-1 | CSASIRDRQNYGYTF | TGCAGTGCTAGTATTCGGGACAGACAGAACTATGGCTACACCTTC
TRBJ2-3 | TRBD1 | . | TRBV6-5 | CASATQGAGTDTQYF | TGTGCCAGCGCTACCCAGGGGGCGGGCACAGATACGCAGTATTTT
TRBJ2-3 | . | few | TRBV24-1 | CATSPTGEGGYSTDTQYF | TGTGCCACCAGCCCGACAGGGGAGGGGGGGTACAGCACAGATACGCAGTATTTT
TRBJ1-1 | TRBD1 | few | TRBV10-3 | CAARGRNTEAFF | TGTGCCGCCAGGGGGAGGAACACTGAAGCTTTCTTT
TRBJ2-3 | TRBD1 | . | TRBV30 | CAWSVRTGLGLDTQYF | TGTGCCTGGAGTGTACGGACAGGCCTAGGGTTAGATACGCAGTATTTT
TRBJ2-1 | TRBD2 | once | TRBV28 | CASSLPGLADNEQFF | TGTGCCAGCAGTCTTCCGGGACTAGCGGACAATGAGCAGTTCTTC
TRBJ2-3 | . | . | TRBV6-6 | CASSSGPGDTQYF | TGTGCCAGCAGTAGCGGTCCGGGGGATACGCAGTATTTT
TRBJ2-7 | . | once | TRBV15 | CATSSRGAGYEQYF | TGTGCCACCAGCAGCCGGGGAGCGGGCTACGAGCAGTACTTC
TRBJ1-2 | . | . | TRBV9 | CASSVATGKGYTF | TGTGCCAGCAGCGTAGCCACAGGGAAGGGCTACACCTTC
TRBJ1-1 | . | once | TRBV7-3 | CASSLSPDRRNTEAFF | TGTGCCAGCAGCTTATCCCCCGACAGAAGAAACACTGAAGCTTTCTTT
TRBJ2-5 | TRBD1 | . | TRBV5-1 | CASTRGSTGGAETQYF | TGCGCCAGCACTAGAGGGTCCACAGGGGGAGCGGAGACCCAGTACTTC
TRBJ1-1 | TRBD1 | few | TRBV7-2 | CASSLVGTGEAFF | TGTGCCAGCAGCTTAGTGGGGACAGGAGAAGCTTTCTTT
TRBJ1-5 | . | once | TRBV21-1 | CASSNVISSQQPQHF | TGTGCCAGCAGCAATGTTATCTCCTCTCAGCAGCCCCAGCATTTT
TRBJ2-1 | TRBD1 | . | TRBV11-2 | CASSFRDRERNEQFF | TGTGCCAGCAGCTTCCGGGACAGAGAACGCAATGAGCAGTTCTTC
TRBJ2-5 | TRBD1 | . | TRBV18 | CASSQSGQEKETQYF | TGTGCCAGCTCCCAAAGTGGACAGGAGAAAGAGACCCAGTACTTC
TRBJ2-7 | TRBD2 | . | TRBV5-4 | CASSPGLAEGRYEQYF | TGTGCCAGCAGCCCCGGACTAGCGGAGGGAAGGTACGAGCAGTACTTC
TRBJ2-1 | . | . | TRBV3-1/TRBV3-2 | CASSQGGGIYNEQFF | TGTGCCAGCAGCCAAGGTGGGGGGATCTACAATGAGCAGTTCTTC
TRBJ1-6 | TRBD1 | . | TRBV7-2 | CASSLGGRQGSLHF | TGTGCCAGCAGCTTAGGGGGGAGACAGGGCTCCCTCCACTTT
TRBJ1-2 | . | . | TRBV28 | CASTNPSRGSYTF | TGTGCCAGCACCAATCCCTCCAGGGGCAGCTACACCTTC
TRBJ2-3 | TRBD2 | . | TRBV10-1 | CASSGTSGTTQYF | TGCGCCAGCAGTGGGACTAGCGGAACTACGCAGTATTTT
TRBJ2-1 | . | . | TRBV5-1 | CASSFMPIGDEQFF | TGCGCCAGCAGCTTTATGCCAATCGGGGATGAGCAGTTCTTC